These 2 T cell receptor beta chains were all obtained from the same sample, sequenced in a study of T cell responses to AZD1222 COVID-19 vaccine. TCRdb's table, derived via immunoSEQ multiplex PCR, lists solely in-frame clones and lacks some. The sample lists fewer than 130,000 clones; roughly 85% were seen once. This sample comprised peripheral blood, obtained 28 days after the second AZD1222 dose. The receptors come from an adult who received the AZD1222 COVID-19 vaccine.

The chain couples TRBV6-2 or TRBV6-3 to TRBJ2-7; 11 bases are a match to TRBD2. The germline V gene encodes CDR1 MNHEY and CDR2 SVGEGT. V gave up 5 bases and J gave up 0 bases; unmatched junction bases: 3. The CDR3 runs 15 residues. Written as DNA, the CDR3 is TGTGCCAGCAGTAAGGGACTAGCGGTCTCCTACGAGCAGTACTTC. Its translation is CASSKGLAVSYEQYF.

V usage is TRBV9 and J usage is TRBJ2-7, with D possibly being TRBD1 or TRBD2 (5 bases each). The V gene lost 3 bases and the J gene lost 6 bases, with 7 bases spanning the gap. The CDR3 spans 11 residues. Germline V gene data show CDR1 as SGDLS and CDR2 as YYNGEE. CDR3 DNA sequence: TGTGCCAGCAGCGGTGGGGGCGAGCAGTACTTC. It codes for CASSGGGEQYF.